This T cell receptor beta chain was observed in a study of regulatory T cells in long-lasting Graves disease. Study-wide results and caveats: Persistent disease preferred TRBV28, TRBJ1-2 and TRBJ2-5; new disease, TRBV20-1 and TRBJ2-1.

The sample holds many counts of this clonotype. Its antigen is as yet unknown. This CDR3 has 16 amino acids. With 0 bases removed from V and 3 bases from J, the gap between germline ends came to 12 bases. Germline V gene data show CDR1 as LGHNA and CDR2 as YSLEER. Building the TCR beta libraries relied on iRepertoire HTBI primers, and CDR3 regions underwent Arm-PCR. MiXCR, applied by TCRdb to the multiplex PCR reads, yields one record per CDR3 protein. In the table there are some 370,000 distinct CDR3 sequences, roughly 12% of which are singletons. Documented time point: newly diagnosed GD, antithyroid drugs for less than 3 months. Researchers made the TCR library from RNA that was extracted from PBMCs. These same records also appear under a second study, on T cells in Graves' hyperthyroidism and ophthalmopathy.

V gene TRBV4-3 combines with J gene TRBJ2-1, with TRBD2 as a possible D gene (6 bases). This receptor was taken from a young woman with Graves disease. Specimen: peripheral blood mononuclear cells (PBMCs), collected at new diagnosis, from a patient treated with antithyroid drugs. DNA for the CDR3: TGCGCCAGCAGCCAAGATCGGGAGTACTACTACAATGAGCAGTTCTTC. Amino acid sequence: CASSQDREYYYNEQFF.